The rows below give T cell receptor beta chains drawn from one sample of a study of response to subunit inactivated influenza vaccine. In TCRdb, the RT-PCR reads were re-called with MiXCR into one record per CDR3 protein. This table has more than 550,000 distinct CDR3 sequences, approximately 11% appearing once. The same specimen was also included in a second study, on T cells expressing NK-cell markers.

Material: PBMCs from blood, obtained on the day of vaccination. The receptors were sampled from a middle-aged man who received an inactivated influenza vaccine. Both conserved end residues are part of each CDR3. The D gene is left open where the match is weak. Clone sizes are given selectively: once, few, many, or a class where the clone is expanded.

TRBV6-5	-	TRBJ2-2	-	TGTGCCAGCAGTTACGACTACCTCACCGGGGAGCTGTTTTTT	CASSYDYLTGELFF
TRBV20-1	few	TRBJ2-1	-	TGCAGTGCGAGGGCCCGGACAGTCTCCTACAATGAGCAGTTCTTC	CSARARTVSYNEQFF
TRBV10-3	many	TRBJ2-7	TRBD2	TGTGCCATCAGTGTCGGGACTAGCGGGATCGAGCAGTACTTC	CAISVGTSGIEQYF
TRBV5-1	-	TRBJ1-1	-	TGCGCCAGCAGCTTGCTCCCCAGTGCCGCTGAAGCTTTCTTT	CASSLLPSAAEAFF
TRBV2	few	TRBJ2-1	-	TGTGCCAGCAGTGGATATTGGCTGGGCAGACCCTCATCCTACAATGAGCAGTTCTTC	CASSGYWLGRPSSYNEQFF
TRBV3-1	-	TRBJ1-5	TRBD1	TGTGCCAGCAGCTTGACAGGGGCTAGCAATCAGCCCCAGCATTTT	CASSLTGASNQPQHF
TRBV25-1	few	TRBJ2-6	TRBD1	TGTGCCAGCAGTAACCTGGACAGGGCTGGGGCCAACGTCCTGACTTTC	CASSNLDRAGANVLTF
TRBV7-6	few	TRBJ2-5	-	TGTGCCAGCGGAATGACCCAATCGGTCGAGACCCAGTACTTC	CASGMTQSVETQYF
TRBV5-5	-	TRBJ2-5	-	TGTGCCAGCAGCTTACTCACAGAGACCCAGTACTTC	CASSLLTETQYF
TRBV12-3/TRBV12-4	many	TRBJ2-3	-	TGTGCCAGCAGTTTACGGGGGGCCCAGGATACGCAGTATTTT	CASSLRGAQDTQYF
TRBV7-2	many	TRBJ2-1	-	TGTGCCAGCAGCTTACCTAGGGGGTTCTACAATGAGCAGTTCTTC	CASSLPRGFYNEQFF
TRBV2	many	TRBJ2-5	-	TGTGCCAGCAGTGGGCCCATGGGGCACGAGACCCAGTACTTC	CASSGPMGHETQYF
TRBV27	-	TRBJ2-5	TRBD1	TGTGCCAGCAGTTTATTGTCCAGGGGGGAGACCCAGTACTTC	CASSLLSRGETQYF
TRBV27	-	TRBJ2-2	TRBD1	TGTGCCAGCATTGACAGGGACGGGGAGCTGTTTTTT	CASIDRDGELFF
TRBV6-2/TRBV6-3	few	TRBJ2-1	-	TGTGCCAGCAGCCAGCTAGGGGGGGCGTACAATGAGCAGTTCTTC	CASSQLGGAYNEQFF
TRBV7-9	-	TRBJ2-2	-	TGTGCCAGCAGCTTTCTGGCAGGGTTGACCGGGGAGCTGTTTTTT	CASSFLAGLTGELFF
TRBV4-3	few	TRBJ2-1	TRBD1	TGCGCCAGCAGCCCTGTAGTTGGACAGGGCTACAATGAGCAGTTCTTC	CASSPVVGQGYNEQFF
TRBV11-2	-	TRBJ1-3	-	TGTGCCAGCAGCTTCGGCGGAGACTCTGGAAACACCATATATTTT	CASSFGGDSGNTIYF
TRBV7-7	many	TRBJ1-1	-	TGTGCTAGCAGTCGAAGTTTGAACACTGAAGCTTTCTTT	CASSRSLNTEAFF
TRBV28	-	TRBJ2-7	TRBD2	TGTGCCAGCAGTTTAATGCTACTAGCGGGACTCGAGCAGTACTTC	CASSLMLLAGLEQYF
TRBV5-6	few	TRBJ2-1	-	TGTGCCAGCGACAGACAACAGGGCGAGCAGTTCTTC	CASDRQQGEQFF
TRBV30	-	TRBJ2-5	TRBD2	TGTGCCTGGGGTCCCTGGCTAGCGGCAGGAGAGACCCAGTACTTC	CAWGPWLAAGETQYF
TRBV20-1	few	TRBJ2-1	-	TGCAGTGCTAGCGGCTTACCGGCAGGGTCCCTTTACAATGAGCAGTTCTTC	CSASGLPAGSLYNEQFF
TRBV4-3	-	TRBJ1-2	-	TGCGCCAGCAGCCAAGATAAAGGCGGTCGCTATGGCTACACCTTC	CASSQDKGGRYGYTF
TRBV7-2	many	TRBJ2-7	-	TGTGCCAGCAGCCCTCCTTCCTACGAGCAGTACTTC	CASSPPSYEQYF
TRBV7-2	few	TRBJ2-1	TRBD2	TGTGCCAGCAGACGAATAGGACTAGCGGGATCCTACAATGAGCAGTTCTTC	CASRRIGLAGSYNEQFF
TRBV13	few	TRBJ2-5	TRBD2	TGTGCCAGCAGCTTAAGAGCGGGGGGCACCCAAGAGACCCAGTACTTC	CASSLRAGGTQETQYF
TRBV4-3	few	TRBJ1-6	TRBD1	TGCGCCAGCAGCCAAGACCCGACAGGGGGCACTTCACCCCTCCACTTT	CASSQDPTGGTSPLHF
TRBV14	many	TRBJ2-1	TRBD2	TGTGCCAGCAGCCCGACTAGCGGCTACAATGAGCAGTTCTTC	CASSPTSGYNEQFF
TRBV18	many	TRBJ2-7	TRBD2	TGTGCCAGCTCACTTCCGGGACTAGGGAGTTACGAGCAGTACTTC	CASSLPGLGSYEQYF
TRBV27	-	TRBJ2-1	-	TGTGCCAGCAGCAACAGAAATTCCTACAATGAGCAGTTCTTC	CASSNRNSYNEQFF
TRBV4-2	many	TRBJ1-1	-	TGTGCCAGCAGCCCGCAGATGAACACTGAAGCTTTCTTT	CASSPQMNTEAFF
TRBV15	-	TRBJ2-2	TRBD1	TGTGCCACCAGCAGAGGGACAGGATACACCGGGGAGCTGTTTTTT	CATSRGTGYTGELFF
TRBV7-9	-	TRBJ1-3	-	TGTGCCAGCAGCTCCCATGGAAACACCATATATTTT	CASSSHGNTIYF